The 8 T cell receptor beta chains in this list originate from one sample, sequenced in a study of spatial heterogeneity in lung cancer. Time point of the sample: sample taken at primary tumor resection. Sequencing covered unsorted whole RNA taken from tumor, nontumor lung or frozen PBMC. From the 5' RACE reads, TCRdb called clonotypes with MiXCR, one entry per CDR3 protein. This sample has under 30,000 distinct CDR3 sequences, with 4.5% to 5.5% found just once. This specimen was PBMCs, taken at surgery. These TCRs come from a male donor with early-stage non-small cell lung cancer.

By frequency in the sample, this clonotype is medium-sized. The chain's CDR3 is CASSRSWADTQYF. CDR3 nucleotide sequence: TGTGCCAGCAGCCGGAGTTGGGCAGATACGCAGTATTTT. The gene calls are TRBV7-2 and TRBJ2-3; D is unclear. CDR3 length: 13 residues. Germline CDR1 and CDR2: SGHTA and FQGNSA. V was trimmed by 5 bases and J by 4 bases, leaving 10 bases between them. The whole variable domain, filled in from reference TRBV7-2 and TRBJ2-3, reads GAGVSQSPSNKVTEKGKDVELRCDPISGHTALYWYRQSLGQGLEFLIYFQGNSAPDKSGLPSDRFSAERTGGSVSTLTIQRTQQEDSAVYLCASSRSWADTQYFGPGTRLTVL.

The chain joins TRBV6-6 to TRBJ1-5, with unresolved D. With 6 bases removed from V and 2 bases from J, the gap between germline ends came to 8 bases. The CDR3 has 13 residues. Germline CDR1 reads MNHNY; CDR2 reads SVGAGI (reference sequence). The CDR3, as DNA: TGTGCCAGCAGCCCGACGGGCAATCAGCCCCAGCATTTT. Translation: CASSPTGNQPQHF.

In its sample, this clonotype was seen many times. The chain links TRBV7-9 to TRBJ2-7, with no clear D. The V and J ends lost 2 bases and 0 bases respectively, with 5 bases between them. This CDR3 has 13 residues. Germline CDR1 SEHNR, CDR2 FQNEAQ (reference sequence). The CDR3 spells CASSLPNSYEQYF. CDR3 coding DNA: TGTGCCAGCAGCTTACCCAACTCCTACGAGCAGTACTTC.

V and J are TRBV2 and TRBJ1-2; D unclear. Germline assignment: CDR1 SNHLY and CDR2 FYNNEI. The CDR3 totals 14 residues. V gave up 1 base and J gave up 8 bases, with 14 bases separating them. This CDR3 is CASSEVNGRSGYTF. Written as DNA, the CDR3 is TGTGCCAGCAGTGAAGTTAACGGCCGCTCGGGCTACACCTTC.

This clonotype showed up many times. The rearrangement joins TRBV7-2 to TRBJ1-2, with D unresolved. The CDR3 totals 15 residues. CDR1 is SGHTA and CDR2 is FQGNSA in the germline V gene. V lost 0 bases to trimming and J lost 3 bases, with 11 bases between them. The CDR3 sequence is CASSLAAAGYYGYTF. In DNA, the CDR3 is TGTGCCAGCAGCTTAGCCGCAGCGGGATACTATGGCTACACCTTC.

This clonotype has a count of ten or more. The V gene is TRBV25-1, the J gene TRBJ1-1; perhaps TRBD1 as D (6 bases). Germline CDR1 is MGHDK and CDR2 is SYGVNS. CDR3 length: 14 residues. Trimming left V 7 bases short and J 2 bases short, with 14 bases between. In DNA form, the CDR3 reads TGTGCCAGCACCGAGAGGGGGGGAAACACTGAAGCTTTCTTT. It codes for CASTERGGNTEAFF. Full variable domain (rest looked up from reference TRBV25-1 and TRBJ1-1): EADIYQTPRYLVIGTGKKITLECSQTMGHDKMYWYQQDPGMELHLIHYSYGVNSTEKGDLSSESTVSRIRTEHFPLTLESARPSHTSQYLCASTERGGNTEAFFGQGTRLTVV.

This sequence joins TRBV4-1 and TRBJ2-5, with 11 bases lining up with TRBD1. This CDR3 contains 15 residues. The V and J ends lost 4 bases and 4 bases, in that order; junction bases with no gene match: 5. Germline V gives CDR1 MGHRA, CDR2 YSYEKL. DNA for the CDR3: TGCGCCAGCAGCCGAGAGGACAGGGGGCGAGAGACCCAGTACTTC. The encoded protein is CASSREDRGRETQYF.

This clonotype showed up many times. The chain uses TRBV5-1 and TRBJ2-1; 14 bases match TRBD2. Per germline, CDR1 SGHRS and CDR2 YFSETQ. The J segment lost 8 bases and the V segment lost 5 bases, leaving 6 bases of the junction unmatched. CDR3 length equals 15 residues. The CDR3 loop is CASRSLGLAGDEQFF. Here the CDR3 DNA reads TGCGCCAGCAGGAGCCTGGGACTAGCGGGAGATGAGCAGTTCTTC.